The T cell receptor beta chain described here comes from a study of response to subunit inactivated influenza vaccine. After removal of 4 bases from V and 8 bases from J, the junction contained 6 bases not matched to a gene. This CDR3 comprises 13 residues. TCRdb itself ran the RT-PCR reads through MiXCR, one entry per CDR3 protein. The sample yields some 150,000 distinct CDR3 sequences, about an eighth seen once. The data were also submitted as part of a second study, on T cells expressing NK-cell markers. That source notes: The authors made TCR beta cDNA libraries by 5'RACE template switching. This switching added a universal primer site and UMIs.

The sequence was collected from a man in his fifties or sixties who received an inactivated influenza vaccine. The starting material was CD8+ T cells sorted from PBMCs, obtained about 12 days after vaccination. The chain has TRBV12-3 or TRBV12-4 and TRBJ1-2; 8 nucleotides line up with TRBD1. CDR3 coding DNA: TGTGCCAGCAGTTACGGGACAGGCGAAGGCTACACCTTC. Translation: CASSYGTGEGYTF.